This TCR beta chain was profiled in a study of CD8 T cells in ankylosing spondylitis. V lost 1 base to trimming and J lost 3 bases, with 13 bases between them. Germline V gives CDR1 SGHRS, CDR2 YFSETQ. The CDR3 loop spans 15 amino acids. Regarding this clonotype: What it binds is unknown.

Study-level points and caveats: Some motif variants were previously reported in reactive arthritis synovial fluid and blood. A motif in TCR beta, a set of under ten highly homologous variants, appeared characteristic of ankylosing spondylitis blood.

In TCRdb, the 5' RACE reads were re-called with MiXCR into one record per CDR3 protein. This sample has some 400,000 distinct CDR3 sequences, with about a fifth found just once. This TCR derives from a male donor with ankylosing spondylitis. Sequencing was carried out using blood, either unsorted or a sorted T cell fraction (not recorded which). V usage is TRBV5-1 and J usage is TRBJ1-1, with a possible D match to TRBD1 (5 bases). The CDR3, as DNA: TGCGCCAGCAGCTTGTTCGGGCAGGGCGACACTGAAGCTTTCTTT. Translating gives CASSLFGQGDTEAFF.